The 12 T cell receptor beta chains listed next were all sequenced from one sample in a study of memory CD4+ T cells and cytomegalovirus serostatus. Single viable CD3+CD4+CD8-CD45RO+ cells were sorted as the memory CD4+ T cells. Assay: immunoSEQ multiplex PCR; the TCRdb copy retains only in-frame clones and omits some. The sample shows roughly 86,000 clones, 80% of them seen only once. Specimen: memory CD4+ T cells from blood. The source of these receptors is an adult in good health and CMV-seropositive.

The chain uses TRBV5-1 and TRBJ2-6; 10 bases align to TRBD1. V trimming: 3 bases; J trimming: 2 bases; junction bases outside the gene matches: 20. Germline values: CDR1 SGHRS, CDR2 YFSETQ. The CDR3 is made up of 22 amino acids. As DNA, the CDR3 is TGCGCCAGCAGCTCCCCACTTCCACTCCGGGACAGGGGCTTAGCTGGGGCCAACGTCCTGACTTTC. Amino acid sequence: CASSSPLPLRDRGLAGANVLTF.

V usage is TRBV7-9 and J usage is TRBJ2-7, with D uncertain. Germline V gene lookup returns CDR1 SEHNR and CDR2 FQNEAQ (reference sequence). The CDR3 extends over 16 amino acids. V was pared by 4 bases and J by 0 bases, with 16 bases between. The CDR3 loop reads CASSYGNGRISYEQYF. The CDR3 nucleotides read TGTGCCAGCAGCTACGGAAACGGGCGGATCTCCTACGAGCAGTACTTC.

This clone was recorded only once. The chain is built from TRBV5-5 and TRBJ2-3; 9 nucleotides line up with TRBD1. Germline CDR1 SGHKS, CDR2 YYEKEE (reference sequence). Unmatched junction bases numbered 7, after V lost 4 bases and J lost 1 base. The CDR3 loop spans 16 amino acids. CDR3 nucleotides: TGTGCCAGCAGCAGATCGGACAGGGGTGGCACAGATACGCAGTATTTT. Its protein is CASSRSDRGGTDTQYF.

The V and J genes are TRBV6-1 and TRBJ1-5; D gene uncertain. Germline-derived CDR1 and CDR2 are MNHNS and SASEGT. The CDR3 extends over 14 amino acids. V was cut by 9 bases and J by 1 base, with 13 bases left in between. CDR3 loop: CASTMSRSNQPQHF. In DNA, the CDR3 is TGTGCCAGTACTATGTCTCGGAGCAATCAGCCCCAGCATTTT.

The chain is built from TRBV28 and TRBJ2-1; D ambiguous. CDR1 and CDR2 from the germline V gene are MDHEN and SYDVKM. This CDR3 spans 12 amino acids. V was trimmed by 5 bases and J by 4 bases, leaving 6 bases between them. DNA of the CDR3: TGTGCCAGCAGTGTTCAATACAATGAGCAGTTCTTC. It is translated as CASSVQYNEQFF. The full variable domain, in which reference TRBV28 and TRBJ2-1 provide the parts outside the CDR3, is DVKVTQSSRYLVKRTGEKVFLECVQDMDHENMFWYRQDPGLGLRLIYFSYDVKMKEKGDIPEGYSVSREKKERFSLILESASTNQTSMYLCASSVQYNEQFFGPGTRLTVL.

This clone occurred once. The J gene is TRBJ2-1, the V gene TRBV5-1; the D gene is possibly TRBD2 (6 bases). The CDR3 is made up of 15 amino acids. Germline V lookup: CDR1 SGHRS, CDR2 YFSETQ. With 0 bases removed from V and 3 bases from J, the gap between germline ends came to 10 bases. The CDR3 region has the DNA TGCGCCAGCAGCTTGGGTGGTAGCGGCTACAATGAGCAGTTCTTC. Its translation: CASSLGGSGYNEQFF.

This clone appeared a single time. J is TRBJ1-2 and V is TRBV9; D possibly corresponds to TRBD1 (6 bases). This CDR3 spans 14 amino acids. V was clipped by 4 bases and J by 0 bases, with 10 bases between them. In germline, CDR1 is SGDLS, CDR2 YYNGEE. In DNA, the CDR3 is TGTGCCAGCAGCTTGACAGGTACTAACTATGGCTACACCTTC. Translation gives CASSLTGTNYGYTF. Full variable domain (remainder filled in from reference TRBV9 and TRBJ1-2): DSGVTQTPKHLITATGQRVTLRCSPRSGDLSVYWYQQSLDQGLQFLIQYYNGEERAKGNILERFSAQQFPDLHSELNLSSLELGDSALYFCASSLTGTNYGYTFGSGTRLTVV.

V usage is TRBV6-1 and J usage is TRBJ1-1; D possibly corresponds to TRBD1 (6 bases). Germline V gives CDR1 MNHNS, CDR2 SASEGT. The CDR3 has 15 residues. Trimming cost V 7 bases and J 1 base, with 16 bases left between them. CDR3 bases: TGTGCCAGCACCCGGCCAGGGGAAGGGAACACTGAAGCTTTCTTT. Its translation: CASTRPGEGNTEAFF.

CDR3 DNA sequence: TGTGCCAGCAGCTTGAGGTTAGCGGGAGGGCCGGAACAAGAGACCCAGTACTTC. Its translation is CASSLRLAGGPEQETQYF. The V call is TRBV5-6, the J call TRBJ2-5; TRBD2 agrees at 11 bases. V was pared by 1 base and J by 2 bases, with 10 bases of the junction left unmatched. The CDR3 spans 18 residues. Germline CDR1 SGHDT, CDR2 YYEEEE.

The V gene is TRBV11-2, the J gene TRBJ2-7; TRBD1 agrees at 8 bases. Trimming took 3 bases from V and 4 from J; bases not matched to a gene: 5. Germline V gives CDR1 SGHAT, CDR2 FQNNGV. This CDR3 region has 14 residues. CDR3 coding DNA: TGTGCCAGCAGCTTCGACAGGGGAAGGTACGAGCAGTACTTC. The encoded protein is CASSFDRGRYEQYF.

This clone has just one count. The gene calls are TRBV9 and TRBJ2-3; 11 bases fit TRBD2. Trimming at V came to 3 bases and at J to 0 bases, leaving 3 bases not matched to a gene. CDR3 length: 16 amino acids. Germline CDR1 reads SGDLS; CDR2 reads YYNGEE. The DNA of the CDR3 is TGTGCCAGCAGCGCAAGACTAGCGGGAAGCACAGATACGCAGTATTTT. Encoded protein: CASSARLAGSTDTQYF. Full variable domain (rest looked up from reference TRBV9 and TRBJ2-3): DSGVTQTPKHLITATGQRVTLRCSPRSGDLSVYWYQQSLDQGLQFLIQYYNGEERAKGNILERFSAQQFPDLHSELNLSSLELGDSALYFCASSARLAGSTDTQYFGPGTRLTVL.

The chain links TRBV10-1 to TRBJ2-3, with D unresolved. Germline CDR1 is WNHNN and CDR2 is SYGVQD (reference sequence). CDR3 size: 14 residues. V was shortened by 8 bases and J by 2 bases, with 14 bases between the two germline ends. The CDR3 DNA reads as TGCGCCAGCGGCGGCCCCCGTCACACAGATACGCAGTATTTT. Its translation is CASGGPRHTDTQYF.